A single sample is the source of the 14 T cell receptor beta chains below, sequenced in a study of post-analysis software for immune sequencing data. No antigen has been identified for these receptors. Study results and limitations: Patients carried a handful of TRBV segments more frequently than controls did, and TRBV5-6, TRBV5-1 and TRBV20-1 were among them.

Researchers reported that TCR beta cDNA libraries carried unique molecular identifiers. TCRdb reprocessed the PCR reads with MiXCR, giving one entry per CDR3 protein. Of about 810,000 distinct CDR3 sequences in the sample, about 57% were seen once. Sequenced input: blood. The receptors here all came from a girl aged 10-17 years with multiple sclerosis.

The sample holds one count of this clonotype. The junction departs from the called germline gene at one end, perhaps through a read error. The rearrangement joins TRBV29-1 to TRBJ2-5; TRBD2 is a possible D gene (6 bases). The CDR3 extends over 12 amino acids. Germline V CDR1 and CDR2: SQVTM, ANQGSEA. The CDR3 sequence: CSSRDLQETKYF. The CDR3, as DNA: TGCAGCTCGAGGGACTTACAAGAGACCAAGTACTTC.

This clonotype has more than one count but fewer than ten. The gene calls are TRBV5-1 and TRBJ2-1; 8 nucleotides align to TRBD2. V dropped 2 bases and J dropped 8; count of bases not matched to a gene: 9. CDR1 is SGHRS, CDR2 YFSETQ, per germline. This CDR3 contains 15 residues. CDR3 bases: TGCGCCAGCAGCTTCGGGGGGGGCCAGGATCATGAGCAGTTCTTC. It is translated as CASSFGGGQDHEQFF. The variable domain in full, completed from reference TRBV5-1 and TRBJ2-1, reads KAGVTQTPRYLIKTRGQQVTLSCSPISGHRSVSWYQQTPGQGLQFLFEYFSETQRNKGNFPGRFSGRQFSNSRSEMNVSTLELGDSALYLCASSFGGGQDHEQFFGPGTRLTVL.

The chain combines TRBV7-2 with TRBJ2-1, with TRBD2 identical over 9 bases. Per germline, CDR1 SGHTA and CDR2 FQGNSA. The CDR3 contains 15 residues. The V and J ends lost 6 bases and 7 bases, in that order; junction bases with no gene match: 10. For the CDR3, the DNA is TGTGCCAGCAGAGAGTGGTCTAGCGGGAAAAATGAGCAGTTCTTC. Translating it yields CASREWSSGKNEQFF.

The V call is TRBV10-3, the J call TRBJ1-1; D is unclear. The CDR3 runs 14 residues. With 0 bases removed from V and 1 base from J, the gap between germline ends came to 6 bases. Per germline, CDR1 ENHRY and CDR2 SYGVKD. DNA for the CDR3: TGTGCCATCAGTGAGTCGGGTAGGAACACTGAAGCTTTCTTT. This encodes CAISESGRNTEAFF.

The chain employs TRBV12-3 or TRBV12-4 and TRBJ1-6; D not certain. The length of the CDR3 is 14 residues. V was cut by 0 bases and J by 9 bases, with 9 bases left in between. CDR3 coding DNA: TGTGCCAGCAGTTTAGCTGGGGAAGGTTCACCCCTCCACTTT. This sequence encodes CASSLAGEGSPLHF.

The chain is built from TRBV7-3 and TRBJ1-3, with TRBD1 matching over 11 bases. Unmatched junction bases numbered 2, after V lost 3 bases and J lost 4 bases. There are 15 residues in the CDR3. Germline V gene lookup returns CDR1 SGHTA and CDR2 FQGTGA. In DNA form, the CDR3 reads TGTGCCAGCAGCTTGGACAGGGGGCCAGGAAACACCATATATTTT. Translation: CASSLDRGPGNTIYF.

The V and J genes are TRBV7-6 and TRBJ2-1; D is uncertain. The end of the DNA aligns better with TRBJ2-7, so the J call may be wrong. The germline V gene has CDR1 SGHVS and CDR2 FNYEAQ. The CDR3 runs to 14 residues. CDR3 in amino acids: CASSLVEAYNEQYF. In DNA, the CDR3 is TGTGCCAGCAGCCTCGTCGAGGCCTACAATGAGCAGTACTTC.

The chain uses TRBV11-2 and TRBJ2-7; perhaps D is TRBD1 or TRBD2 (5 bases each). TRBJ2-5 explains the end of the DNA better; the J call may be wrong. Germline CDR1 reads SGHAT; CDR2 reads FQNNGV. This CDR3 has 15 amino acids. CDR3 in amino acids: CASSPTRGVRETQYF. The CDR3 DNA sequence: TGTGCCAGCAGCCCAACGAGGGGCGTGCGGGAGACCCAGTACTTC.

The V and J genes are TRBV6-5 and TRBJ2-7; 10 bases map to TRBD1. This CDR3 spans 14 amino acids. Germline V gives CDR1 MNHEY, CDR2 SVGAGI. Trimming removed 2 bases from V and 4 bases from J; junction bases left unmatched: 2. In DNA form, the CDR3 reads TGTGCCAGCAGTTACCCGGGACAGGGGTACGAGCAGTACTTC. Its translation is CASSYPGQGYEQYF.

This clonotype was counted once. This chain links TRBV29-1 with TRBJ2-7, with D tentatively TRBD1 (6 bases). There are 10 residues in the CDR3. Per the germline V gene, CDR1 is SQVTM and CDR2 is ANQGSEA. V lost 7 bases and J 7 bases, leaving 11 bases between the germline ends. In nucleotides, the CDR3 is TGCAGCGCCGCGGACAGTGAGCAGTACTTC. Protein product: CSAADSEQYF.

In DNA, the CDR3 is TGCAGTGCTAGAGGGGACCACGAGCAGTACTTC. Its translation is CSARGDHEQYF. J is TRBJ2-7 and V is TRBV20-1, with D perhaps matching TRBD1 or TRBD2 (5 bases each). Deletions cut 1 base from V and 5 bases from J, with 6 bases between. From germline, CDR1 is DFQATT and CDR2 SNEGSKA (reference sequence). The CDR3 is 11 residues long.

As to this clonotype: Germline and junction disagree at one end, which may indicate a read error. V gene TRBV6-2 or TRBV6-3 combines with J gene TRBJ2-7; D may be TRBD2 (6 bases). The CDR3 contains 18 residues. In germline, CDR1 is MNHEY, CDR2 SVGEGT. The DNA for the CDR3 is TGTGCCAGCAACTTACGTTCTGGGGGAGGATTCCCCCGCTACGAACAGTACTTC. Amino acid sequence: CASNLRSGGGFPRYEQYF.

The chain combines TRBV29-1 with TRBJ2-5; no clear D gene. Germline V gives CDR1 SQVTM, CDR2 ANQGSEA. V lost 4 bases and J 5 bases, leaving 8 bases between the germline ends. The CDR3 extends over 11 amino acids. The CDR3: CSVVSGETQYF. In DNA form, the CDR3 reads TGCAGCGTTGTATCTGGGGAGACCCAGTACTTC.

The chain carries TRBV5-1 and TRBJ2-7; the D is unclear. CDR3 length: 13 residues. Germline-derived CDR1 and CDR2 are SGHRS and YFSETQ. CDR3 DNA sequence: TGCGCGTCGTCGGCGGTGAGCTCCTACGAGCAGTACTTC. As protein: CASSAVSSYEQYF. The full variable domain, with the rest looked up from reference TRBV5-1 and TRBJ2-7, is KAGVTQTPRYLIKTRGQQVTLSCSPISGHRSVSWYQQTPGQGLQFLFEYFSETQRNKGNFPGRFSGRQFSNSRSEMNVSTLELGDSALYLCASSAVSSYEQYFGPGTRLTVT.